What follows are 3 T cell receptor beta chains derived from one specimen sequenced in a study of shared clonotypes between healthy human individuals. CD45RO-negative, CCR7-selected cells formed the naive CD8 fraction, which excluded terminally differentiated effector memory CD45RA+ cells. Sequencing used immunoSEQ multiplex PCR; TCRdb keeps in-frame clones, though not all of them. This sample has roughly 550,000 clones, with less than 97% found just once. Sequencing used naive CD8+ T cells sorted from blood. These receptors came from a woman in her thirties in good health.

The rearrangement uses TRBV11-3 and TRBJ2-5, with D perhaps TRBD2 (6 bases). Deletions cut 5 bases from V and 1 base from J, with 8 bases between. This CDR3 is 13 amino acids long. Germline-derived CDR1 and CDR2 are SGHNT and YENEEA. The CDR3 region has the DNA TGTGCCAGCAGCGGAGGGACCCAAGAGACCCAGTACTTC. Amino acid sequence: CASSGGTQETQYF.

V usage is TRBV28 and J usage is TRBJ1-4; TRBD1 is a possible D gene (6 bases). V lost 8 bases and J 7 bases, leaving 14 bases between the germline ends. Germline CDR1 MDHEN, CDR2 SYDVKM. The CDR3 runs 13 residues. CDR3 residues: CASAGTLGEKLFF. CDR3 sequence (DNA): TGTGCCAGCGCCGGGACATTAGGTGAAAAACTGTTTTTT.

This rearrangement joins TRBV27 to TRBJ2-1; tentatively, D is TRBD1 or TRBD2 (5 bases each). This CDR3 comprises 13 residues. V lost 5 bases and J 6 bases, leaving 11 bases between the germline ends. CDR1 is MNHEY and CDR2 is SMNVEV in the germline V gene (reference sequence). Written as DNA, the CDR3 is TGTGCCAGCAGTCTGACCGGGACCAATGAGCAGTTCTTC. As protein: CASSLTGTNEQFF.